This T cell receptor (beta chain) is from a study of blood T cell repertoires in COVID-19. The overall study: The United States, Italy and Spain provided the acute and convalescent COVID-19 samples.

This clone was picked up one time. The CDR3 runs to 14 residues. Looked up from germline, CDR1 is DFQATT and CDR2 is SNEGSKA (reference sequence). V lost 3 bases and J lost 1; bases outside the gene matches: 3. As processed by the authors: Using reference gene primer amplification, nucleated cell counts were estimated. Libraries were prepared by immunoSEQ multiplex PCR; TCRdb keeps only in-frame clonotypes and omits some of them. Clone size and the V and J calls come from that table; the DNA yielded D and trimming. The data contain fewer than 80,000 clones, under 80% of them singletons. This chain links TRBV20-1 with TRBJ2-1; 7 bases match TRBD1. The sequence was obtained from a human donor in a cohort sampled during active COVID-19. The sequenced sample consisted of peripheral blood. CDR3 residues: CSASKGASYNEQFF. CDR3 DNA: TGCAGTGCTAGTAAGGGGGCGTCCTACAATGAGCAGTTCTTC.